This TCR beta chain is drawn from a study of blood T cell repertoires in COVID-19. Study at large: Samples came from the United States, Italy and Spain, spanning acute and convalescent COVID-19.

In this sample, this clone turned up many times. TCRdb keeps only in-frame clones here, not all; method: immunoSEQ multiplex PCR. The top ten clones hold roughly 4% of a sample with about 210,000 clones, around 88% of them seen once. Clinical history reported by participants formed the basis on which cohorts were assigned. Within 2 weeks of study entry, exposed participants had contacted a PCR-confirmed or clinician-diagnosed COVID-19 case. CDR3 length: 17 amino acids. Germline CDR1 is SGHRS and CDR2 is YFSETQ. Unmatched junction bases numbered 15, after V lost 4 bases and J lost 4 bases. This TCR derives from a woman younger than 45 who had been exposed to COVID-19. Input material: PBMCs or T cells enriched from blood (not recorded which). The rearrangement uses TRBV5-1 and TRBJ1-2; 8 bases map to TRBD1. The CDR3 is CASSRGWGQAAAYGYTF. The CDR3 DNA is TGCGCCAGCAGCCGGGGGTGGGGACAGGCAGCAGCCTATGGCTACACCTTC.